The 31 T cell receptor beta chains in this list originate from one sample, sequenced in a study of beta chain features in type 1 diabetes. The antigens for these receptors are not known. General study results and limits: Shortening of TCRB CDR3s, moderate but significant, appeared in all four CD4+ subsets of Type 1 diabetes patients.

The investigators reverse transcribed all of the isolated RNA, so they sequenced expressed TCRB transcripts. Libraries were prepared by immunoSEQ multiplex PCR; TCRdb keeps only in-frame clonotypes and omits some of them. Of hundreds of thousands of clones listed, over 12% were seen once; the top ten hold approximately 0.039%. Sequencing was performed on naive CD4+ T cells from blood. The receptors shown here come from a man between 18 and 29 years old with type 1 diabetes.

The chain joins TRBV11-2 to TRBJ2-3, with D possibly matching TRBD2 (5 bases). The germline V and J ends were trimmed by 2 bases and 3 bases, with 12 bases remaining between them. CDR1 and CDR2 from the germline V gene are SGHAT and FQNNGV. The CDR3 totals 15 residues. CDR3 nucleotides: TGTGCCAGCAGCTTATACCTAGCAAATACAGATACGCAGTATTTT. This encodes CASSLYLANTDTQYF.

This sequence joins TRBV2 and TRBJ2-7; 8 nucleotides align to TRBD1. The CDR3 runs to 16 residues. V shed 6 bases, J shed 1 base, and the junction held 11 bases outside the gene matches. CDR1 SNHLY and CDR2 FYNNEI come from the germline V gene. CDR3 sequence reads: CASRGPRQGISYEQYF. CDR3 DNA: TGTGCCAGCAGGGGGCCGAGACAGGGGATATCCTACGAGCAGTACTTC.

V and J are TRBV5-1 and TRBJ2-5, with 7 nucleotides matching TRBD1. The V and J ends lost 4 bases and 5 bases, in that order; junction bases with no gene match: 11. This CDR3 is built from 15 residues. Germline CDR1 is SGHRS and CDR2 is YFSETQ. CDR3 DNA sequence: TGCGCCAGCAGCCCACGGCGAGGGGGCGAGGAGACCCAGTACTTC. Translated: CASSPRRGGEETQYF.

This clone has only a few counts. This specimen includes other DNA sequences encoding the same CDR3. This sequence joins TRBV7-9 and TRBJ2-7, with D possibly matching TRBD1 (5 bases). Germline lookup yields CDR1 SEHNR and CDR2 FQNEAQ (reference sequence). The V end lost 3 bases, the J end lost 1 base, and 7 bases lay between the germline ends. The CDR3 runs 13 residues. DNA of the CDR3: TGTGCCAGCAGCTTCAGGGATTCCTACGAGCAGTACTTC. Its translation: CASSFRDSYEQYF. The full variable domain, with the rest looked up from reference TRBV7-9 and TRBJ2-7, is DTGVSQNPRHKITKRGQNVTFRCDPISEHNRLYWYRQTLGQGPEFLTYFQNEAQLEKSRLLSDRFSAERPKGSFSTLEIQRTEQGDSAMYLCASSFRDSYEQYFGPGTRLTVT.

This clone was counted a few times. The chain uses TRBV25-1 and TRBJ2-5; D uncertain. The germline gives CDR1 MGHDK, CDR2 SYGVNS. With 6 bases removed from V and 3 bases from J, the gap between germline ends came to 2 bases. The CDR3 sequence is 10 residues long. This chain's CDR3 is CASREETQYF. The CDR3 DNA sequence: TGTGCCAGCAGAGAAGAGACCCAGTACTTC. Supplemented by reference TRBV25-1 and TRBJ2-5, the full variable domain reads EADIYQTPRYLVIGTGKKITLECSQTMGHDKMYWYQQDPGMELHLIHYSYGVNSTEKGDLSSESTVSRIRTEHFPLTLESARPSHTSQYLCASREETQYFGPGTRLLVL.

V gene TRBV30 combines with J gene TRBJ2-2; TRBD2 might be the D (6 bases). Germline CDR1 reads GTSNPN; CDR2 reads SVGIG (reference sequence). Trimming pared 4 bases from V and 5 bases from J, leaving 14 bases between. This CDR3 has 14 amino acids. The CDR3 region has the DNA TGTGCCTGGAACACCCGGGCGGGAACCGGGGAGCTGTTTTTT. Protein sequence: CAWNTRAGTGELFF.

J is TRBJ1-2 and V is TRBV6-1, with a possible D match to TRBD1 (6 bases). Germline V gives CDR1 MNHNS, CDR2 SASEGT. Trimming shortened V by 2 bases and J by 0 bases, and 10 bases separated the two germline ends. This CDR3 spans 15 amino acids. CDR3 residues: CASSENQGTNYGYTF. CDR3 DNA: TGTGCCAGCAGTGAAAACCAGGGGACTAACTATGGCTACACCTTC.

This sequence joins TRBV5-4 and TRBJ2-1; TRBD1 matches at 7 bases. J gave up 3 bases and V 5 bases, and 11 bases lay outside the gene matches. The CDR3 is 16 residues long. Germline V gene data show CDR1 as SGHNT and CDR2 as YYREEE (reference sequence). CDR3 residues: CASSTGGTVLYNEQFF. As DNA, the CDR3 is TGTGCCAGCAGTACGGGTGGGACAGTACTCTACAATGAGCAGTTCTTC.

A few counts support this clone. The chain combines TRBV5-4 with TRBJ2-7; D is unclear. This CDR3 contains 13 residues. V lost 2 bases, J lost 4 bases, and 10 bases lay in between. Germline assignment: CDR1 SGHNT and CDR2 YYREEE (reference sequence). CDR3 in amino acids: CASSFSGVYEQYF. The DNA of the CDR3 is TGTGCCAGCAGCTTTTCAGGAGTTTACGAGCAGTACTTC. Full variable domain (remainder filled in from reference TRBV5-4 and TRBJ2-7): ETGVTQSPTHLIKTRGQQVTLRCSSQSGHNTVSWYQQALGQGPQFIFQYYREEENGRGNFPPRFSGLQFPNYSSELNVNALELDDSALYLCASSFSGVYEQYFGPGTRLTVT.

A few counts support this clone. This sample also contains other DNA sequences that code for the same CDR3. The CDR3 here is CASSLRGYGYTF. Written as DNA, the CDR3 is TGTGCCAGCAGTCTCAGGGGATATGGCTACACCTTC. V is TRBV28 and J is TRBJ1-2, with D tentatively TRBD1 (6 bases). The CDR3 consists of 12 residues. CDR1 is MDHEN, CDR2 SYDVKM, per germline. The V gene lost 5 bases and the J gene lost 5 bases, with 9 bases spanning the gap.

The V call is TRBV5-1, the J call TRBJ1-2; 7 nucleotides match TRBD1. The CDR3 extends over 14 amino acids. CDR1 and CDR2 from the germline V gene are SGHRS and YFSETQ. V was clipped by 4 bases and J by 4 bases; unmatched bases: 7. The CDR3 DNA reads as TGCGCCAGCAGCGATCGGACAGGACCCTATGGCTACACCTTC. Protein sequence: CASSDRTGPYGYTF.

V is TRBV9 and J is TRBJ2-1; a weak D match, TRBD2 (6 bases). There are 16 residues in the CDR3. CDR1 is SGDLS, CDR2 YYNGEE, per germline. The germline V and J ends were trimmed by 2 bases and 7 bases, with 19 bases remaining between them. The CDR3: CASSVLAGTYLNEQFF. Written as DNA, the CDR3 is TGTGCCAGCAGCGTCCTTGCCGGGACTTACTTAAATGAGCAGTTCTTC.

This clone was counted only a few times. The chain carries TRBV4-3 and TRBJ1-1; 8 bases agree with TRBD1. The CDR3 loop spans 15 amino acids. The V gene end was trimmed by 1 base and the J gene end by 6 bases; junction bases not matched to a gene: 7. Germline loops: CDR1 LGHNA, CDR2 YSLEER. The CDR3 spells CASSQGGQGLAEAFF. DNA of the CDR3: TGCGCCAGCAGCCAAGGAGGACAGGGTCTCGCTGAAGCTTTCTTT.

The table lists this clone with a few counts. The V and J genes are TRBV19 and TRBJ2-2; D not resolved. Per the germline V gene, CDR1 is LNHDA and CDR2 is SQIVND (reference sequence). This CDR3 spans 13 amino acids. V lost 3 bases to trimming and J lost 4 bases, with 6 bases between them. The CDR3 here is CASSMSATGELFF. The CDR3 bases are TGTGCCAGTAGTATGTCTGCCACCGGGGAGCTGTTTTTT.

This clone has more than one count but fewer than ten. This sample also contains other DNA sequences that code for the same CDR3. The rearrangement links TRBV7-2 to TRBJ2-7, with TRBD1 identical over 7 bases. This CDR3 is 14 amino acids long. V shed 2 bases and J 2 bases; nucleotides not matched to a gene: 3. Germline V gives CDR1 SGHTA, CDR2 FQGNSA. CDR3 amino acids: CASSLSTGTYEQYF. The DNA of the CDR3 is TGTGCCAGCAGCTTATCGACAGGGACCTACGAGCAGTACTTC.

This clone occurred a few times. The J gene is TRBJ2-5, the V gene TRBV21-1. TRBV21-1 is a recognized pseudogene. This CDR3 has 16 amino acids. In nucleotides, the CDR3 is TGTGCCAGCAGCACCATGGGGGACCCCGGGGTGGAGACCCAGTACTTC. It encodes CASSTMGDPGVETQYF.

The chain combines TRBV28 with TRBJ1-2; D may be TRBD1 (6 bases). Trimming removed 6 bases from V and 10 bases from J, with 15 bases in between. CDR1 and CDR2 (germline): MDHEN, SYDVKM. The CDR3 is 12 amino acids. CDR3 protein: CASSSGEEVYTF. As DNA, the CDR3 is TGTGCCAGCAGCTCAGGGGAGGAGGTCTACACCTTC.

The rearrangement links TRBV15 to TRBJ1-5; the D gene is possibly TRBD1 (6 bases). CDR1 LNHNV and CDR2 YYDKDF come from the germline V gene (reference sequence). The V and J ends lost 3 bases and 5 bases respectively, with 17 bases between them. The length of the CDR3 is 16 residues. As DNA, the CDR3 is TGTGCCACCAGCAGTGGACAGCCCTGGTCCTATCAGCCCCAGCATTTT. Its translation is CATSSGQPWSYQPQHF.

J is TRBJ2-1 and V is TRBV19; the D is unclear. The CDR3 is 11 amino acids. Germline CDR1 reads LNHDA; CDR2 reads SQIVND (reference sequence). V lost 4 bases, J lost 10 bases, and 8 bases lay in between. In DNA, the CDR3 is TGTGCCAGTAGTACCCTAGACGAGCAGTTCTTC. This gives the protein CASSTLDEQFF.

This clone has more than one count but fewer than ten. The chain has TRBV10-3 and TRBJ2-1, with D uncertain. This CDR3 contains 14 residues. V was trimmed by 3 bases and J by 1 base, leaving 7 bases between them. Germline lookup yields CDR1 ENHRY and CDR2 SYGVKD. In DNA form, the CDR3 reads TGTGCCATCAGTGACGGACCGTCCTACAATGAGCAGTTCTTC. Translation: CAISDGPSYNEQFF.

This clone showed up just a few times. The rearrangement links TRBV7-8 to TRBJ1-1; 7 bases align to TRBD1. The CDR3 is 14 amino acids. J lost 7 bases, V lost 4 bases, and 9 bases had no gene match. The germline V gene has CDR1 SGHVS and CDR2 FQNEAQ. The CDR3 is CASSYRGDGGEAFF. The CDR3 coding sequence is TGTGCCAGCAGCTACAGGGGAGATGGTGGTGAAGCTTTCTTT.

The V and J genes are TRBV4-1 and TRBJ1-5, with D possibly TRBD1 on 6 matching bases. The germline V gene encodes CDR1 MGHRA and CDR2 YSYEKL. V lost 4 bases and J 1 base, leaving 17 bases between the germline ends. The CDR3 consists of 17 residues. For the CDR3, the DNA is TGCGCCAGCAGCCCCCCGGATGGGGGCAGGAGCAATCAGCCCCAGCATTTT. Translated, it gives CASSPPDGGRSNQPQHF.

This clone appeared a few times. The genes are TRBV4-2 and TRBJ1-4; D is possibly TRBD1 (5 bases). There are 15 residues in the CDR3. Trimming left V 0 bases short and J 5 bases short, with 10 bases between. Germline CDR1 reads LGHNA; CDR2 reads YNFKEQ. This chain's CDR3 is CASSQEGQGNEKLFF. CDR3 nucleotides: TGTGCCAGCAGCCAAGAGGGGCAGGGAAATGAAAAACTGTTTTTT.

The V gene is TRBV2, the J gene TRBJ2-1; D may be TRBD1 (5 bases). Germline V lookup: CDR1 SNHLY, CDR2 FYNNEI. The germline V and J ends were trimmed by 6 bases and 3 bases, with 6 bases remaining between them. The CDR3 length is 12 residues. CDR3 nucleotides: TGTGCCAGCAGGACAGACTACAATGAGCAGTTCTTC. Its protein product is CASRTDYNEQFF. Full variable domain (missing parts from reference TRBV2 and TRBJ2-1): EPEVTQTPSHQVTQMGQEVILRCVPISNHLYFYWYRQILGQKVEFLVSFYNNEISEKSEIFDDQFSVERPDGSNFTLKIRSTKLEDSAMYFCASRTDYNEQFFGPGTRLTVL.

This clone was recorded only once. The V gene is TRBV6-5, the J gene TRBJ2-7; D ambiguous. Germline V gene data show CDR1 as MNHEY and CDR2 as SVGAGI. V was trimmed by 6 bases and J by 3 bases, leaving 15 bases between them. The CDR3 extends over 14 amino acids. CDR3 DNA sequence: TGTGCCAGCAGGGCGTCCAGTTCTTACTACGAGCAGTACTTC. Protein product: CASRASSSYYEQYF.

CDR3: CASSPRDRGKEKLFF. DNA of the CDR3: TGTGCCAGCAGCCCTCGGGACAGGGGCAAGGAAAAACTGTTTTTT. The chain employs TRBV4-2 and TRBJ1-4; 10 positions agree with TRBD1. CDR3 length: 15 amino acids. V lost 4 bases to trimming and J lost 8 bases; unmatched junction nucleotides: 7. Germline loops: CDR1 LGHNA, CDR2 YNFKEQ.

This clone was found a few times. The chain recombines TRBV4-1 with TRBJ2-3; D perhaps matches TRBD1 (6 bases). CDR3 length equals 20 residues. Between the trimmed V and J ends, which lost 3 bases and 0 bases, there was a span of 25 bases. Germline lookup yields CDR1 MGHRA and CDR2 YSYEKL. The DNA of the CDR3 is TGCGCCAGCAGCCAGCTCGGCCTAAGGGACATTGAAGGTAGCACAGATACGCAGTATTTT. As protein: CASSQLGLRDIEGSTDTQYF.

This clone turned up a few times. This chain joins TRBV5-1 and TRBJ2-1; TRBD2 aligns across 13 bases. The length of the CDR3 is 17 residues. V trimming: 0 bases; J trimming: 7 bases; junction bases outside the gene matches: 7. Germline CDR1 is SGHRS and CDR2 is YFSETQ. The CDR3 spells CASSLGIGTSGVNEQFF. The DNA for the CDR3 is TGCGCCAGCAGCTTGGGAATAGGGACTAGCGGGGTAAATGAGCAGTTCTTC.

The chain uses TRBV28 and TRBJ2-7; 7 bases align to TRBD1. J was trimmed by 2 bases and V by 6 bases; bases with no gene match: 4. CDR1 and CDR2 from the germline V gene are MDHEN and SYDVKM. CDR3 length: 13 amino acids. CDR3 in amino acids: CASSDREPYEQYF. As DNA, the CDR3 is TGTGCCAGCAGCGACAGGGAACCCTACGAGCAGTACTTC.

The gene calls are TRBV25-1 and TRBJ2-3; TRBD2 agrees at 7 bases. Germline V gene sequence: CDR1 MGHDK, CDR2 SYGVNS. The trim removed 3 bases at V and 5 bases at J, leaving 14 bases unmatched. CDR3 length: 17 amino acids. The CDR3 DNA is TGTGCCAGCAGTGAGAGGGGAGCGGGAAGGCTTGGAGATACGCAGTATTTT. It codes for CASSERGAGRLGDTQYF.

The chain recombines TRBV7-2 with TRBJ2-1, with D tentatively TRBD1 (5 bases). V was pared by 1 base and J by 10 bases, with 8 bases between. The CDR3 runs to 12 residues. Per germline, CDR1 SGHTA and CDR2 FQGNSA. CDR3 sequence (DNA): TGTGCCAGCAGCTTAGTCAGGGTCGAGCAGTTCTTC. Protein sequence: CASSLVRVEQFF.